The T cell receptor (beta chain) under discussion was sequenced for a study of T cell responses to AZD1222 COVID-19 vaccine. Findings and caveats of the study: The peak T cell response came first, and repertoires were sampled only after it. White British people made up most donors, females outnumbered males, and clonal diversity was possibly underestimated. Nearly half of spike-specific TCRs reportedly target variant regions that are unmutated in the B.1.351 and B.1.1.7 variants.

V was clipped by 7 bases and J by 6 bases, with 10 bases between them. The V gene's germline CDR1 is SNHLY and CDR2 FYNNEI. The CDR3 loop spans 12 amino acids. Clones were sequenced by immunoSEQ multiplex PCR, and TCRdb holds only the in-frame ones, with some missing. The sample holds 90,000 to 120,000 clones, roughly 90% seen once. As concerns this clone: Its antigen is not identified.

The sample consisted of peripheral blood, taken 28 days after the second AZD1222 dose. This sequence joins TRBV2 and TRBJ2-1; no clear D gene. The source is an adult who received the AZD1222 COVID-19 vaccine. The CDR3, as DNA: TGTGCCAGCAAACTTTTCGGCAATGAGCAGTTCTTC. Residues: CASKLFGNEQFF.